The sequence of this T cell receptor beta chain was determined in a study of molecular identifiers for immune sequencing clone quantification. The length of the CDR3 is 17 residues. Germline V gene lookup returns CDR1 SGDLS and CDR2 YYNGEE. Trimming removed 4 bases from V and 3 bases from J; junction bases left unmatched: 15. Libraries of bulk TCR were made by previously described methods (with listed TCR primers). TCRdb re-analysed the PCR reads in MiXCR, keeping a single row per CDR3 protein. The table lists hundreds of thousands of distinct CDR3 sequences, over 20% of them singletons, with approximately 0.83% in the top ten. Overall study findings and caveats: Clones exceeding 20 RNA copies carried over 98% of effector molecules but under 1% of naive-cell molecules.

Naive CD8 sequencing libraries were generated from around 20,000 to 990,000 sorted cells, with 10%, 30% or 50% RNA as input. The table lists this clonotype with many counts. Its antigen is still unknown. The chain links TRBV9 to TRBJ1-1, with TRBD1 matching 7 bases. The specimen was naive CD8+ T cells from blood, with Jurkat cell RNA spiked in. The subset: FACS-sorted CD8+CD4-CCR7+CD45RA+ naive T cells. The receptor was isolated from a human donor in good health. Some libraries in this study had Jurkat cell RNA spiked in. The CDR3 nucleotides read TGTGCCAGCAGCCCCAGACTCTCCTTACAGGGGCACACTGAAGCTTTCTTT. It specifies CASSPRLSLQGHTEAFF.